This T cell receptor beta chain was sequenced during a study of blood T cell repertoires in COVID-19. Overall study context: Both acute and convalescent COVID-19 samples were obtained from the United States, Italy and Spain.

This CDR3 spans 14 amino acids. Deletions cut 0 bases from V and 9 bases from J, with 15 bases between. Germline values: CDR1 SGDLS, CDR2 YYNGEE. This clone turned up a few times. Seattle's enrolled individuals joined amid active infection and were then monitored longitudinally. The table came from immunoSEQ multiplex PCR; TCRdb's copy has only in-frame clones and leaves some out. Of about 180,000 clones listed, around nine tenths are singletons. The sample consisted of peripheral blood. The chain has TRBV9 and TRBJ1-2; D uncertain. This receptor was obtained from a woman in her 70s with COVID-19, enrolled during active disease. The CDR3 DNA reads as TGTGCCAGCAGCGTAGGGGGAGGGATGACGCGCTACACCTTC. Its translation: CASSVGGGMTRYTF.